This record concerns one T cell receptor (beta chain) sequence. Repertoires were generated with immunoSEQ multiplex PCR, while TCRdb's copy carries only in-frame clones and drops some. Found here are some 150,000 clones, approximately 86% of them singletons; the top ten hold 1.5%. The sample belongs to a study of blood T cell repertoires in COVID-19. Study-wide context: T cells, B-cell-depleted T cells, or PBMCs provided the cDNA or gDNA that served as material.

The CDR3 consists of 16 residues. Germline CDR1 reads MDHEN; CDR2 reads SYDVKM. Trimming took 7 bases from V and 0 from J, leaving 16 bases between them. The chain carries TRBV28 and TRBJ1-3; D is undetermined. The source of this sequence is a woman aged 55-70 years with acute or convalescent COVID-19. Sequences were obtained from peripheral blood. In DNA, the CDR3 is TGTGCCAGCAATTCGGGAGCCACGGCCTCTGGAAACACCATATATTTT. Amino acid sequence: CASNSGATASGNTIYF.